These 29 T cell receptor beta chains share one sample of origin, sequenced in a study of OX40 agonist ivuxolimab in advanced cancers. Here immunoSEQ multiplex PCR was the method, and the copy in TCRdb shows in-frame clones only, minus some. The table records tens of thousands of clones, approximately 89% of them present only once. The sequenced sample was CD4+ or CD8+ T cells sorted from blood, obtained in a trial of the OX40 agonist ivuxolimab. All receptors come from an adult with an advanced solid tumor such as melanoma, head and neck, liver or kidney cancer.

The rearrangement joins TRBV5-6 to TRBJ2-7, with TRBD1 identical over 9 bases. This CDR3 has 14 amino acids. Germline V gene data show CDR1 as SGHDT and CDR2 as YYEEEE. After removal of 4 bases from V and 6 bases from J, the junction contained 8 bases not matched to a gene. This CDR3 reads CASSTPGQGAEQYF. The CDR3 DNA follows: TGTGCCAGCAGCACTCCGGGACAGGGTGCCGAGCAGTACTTC.

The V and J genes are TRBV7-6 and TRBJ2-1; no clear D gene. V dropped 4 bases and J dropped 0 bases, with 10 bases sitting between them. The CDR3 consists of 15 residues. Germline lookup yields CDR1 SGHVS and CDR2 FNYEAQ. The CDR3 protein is CASSSWTGSYNEQFF. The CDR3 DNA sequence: TGTGCCAGCAGCTCATGGACGGGCTCCTACAATGAGCAGTTCTTC.

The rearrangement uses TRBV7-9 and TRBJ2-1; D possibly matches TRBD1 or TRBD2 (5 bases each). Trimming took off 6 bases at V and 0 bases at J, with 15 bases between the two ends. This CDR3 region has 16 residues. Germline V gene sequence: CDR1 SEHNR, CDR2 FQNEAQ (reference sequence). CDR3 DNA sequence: TGTGCCAGCAGACCAACCGGGACCTACTCCTACAATGAGCAGTTCTTC. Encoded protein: CASRPTGTYSYNEQFF. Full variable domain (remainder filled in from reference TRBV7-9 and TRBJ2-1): DTGVSQNPRHKITKRGQNVTFRCDPISEHNRLYWYRQTLGQGPEFLTYFQNEAQLEKSRLLSDRFSAERPKGSFSTLEIQRTEQGDSAMYLCASRPTGTYSYNEQFFGPGTRLTVL.

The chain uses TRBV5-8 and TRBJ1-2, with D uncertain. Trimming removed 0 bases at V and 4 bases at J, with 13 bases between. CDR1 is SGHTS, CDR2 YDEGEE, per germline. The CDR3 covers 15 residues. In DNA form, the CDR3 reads TGTGCCAGCAGCTTGGTAATCAGCCCGGGCTATGGCTACACCTTC. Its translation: CASSLVISPGYGYTF.

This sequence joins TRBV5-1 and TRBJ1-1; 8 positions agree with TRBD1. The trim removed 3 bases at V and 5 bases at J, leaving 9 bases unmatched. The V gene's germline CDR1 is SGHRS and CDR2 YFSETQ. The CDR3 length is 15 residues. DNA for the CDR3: TGCGCCAGCAGCTACGACCGGACAGGGAGGACTGAAGCTTTCTTT. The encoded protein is CASSYDRTGRTEAFF.

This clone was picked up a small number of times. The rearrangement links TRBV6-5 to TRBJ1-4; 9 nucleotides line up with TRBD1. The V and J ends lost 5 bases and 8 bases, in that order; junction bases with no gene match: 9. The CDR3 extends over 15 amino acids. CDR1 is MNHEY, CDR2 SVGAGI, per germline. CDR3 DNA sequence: TGTGCCAGCAGTCACGGGACAGGGACGGGAGAAAAACTGTTTTTT. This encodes CASSHGTGTGEKLFF.

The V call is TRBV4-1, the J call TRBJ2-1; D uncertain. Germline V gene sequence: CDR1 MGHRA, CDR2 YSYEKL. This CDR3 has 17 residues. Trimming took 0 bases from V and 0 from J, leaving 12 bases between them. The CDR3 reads CASSQEGYGSSYNEQFF. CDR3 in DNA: TGCGCCAGCAGCCAAGAAGGTTATGGCAGCTCCTACAATGAGCAGTTCTTC.

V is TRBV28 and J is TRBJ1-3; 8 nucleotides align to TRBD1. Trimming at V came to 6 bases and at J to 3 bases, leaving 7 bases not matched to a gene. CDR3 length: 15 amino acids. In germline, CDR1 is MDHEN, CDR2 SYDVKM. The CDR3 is CASREQGDDGNTIYF. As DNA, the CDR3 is TGTGCCAGCAGGGAACAGGGGGATGATGGAAACACCATATATTTT.

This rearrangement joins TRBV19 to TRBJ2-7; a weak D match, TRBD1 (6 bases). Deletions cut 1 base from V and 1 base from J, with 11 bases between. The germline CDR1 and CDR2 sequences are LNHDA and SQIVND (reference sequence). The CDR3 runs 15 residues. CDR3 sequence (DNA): TGTGCCAGTAGTATAGGTCAGCAGGGGTCCTACGAGCAGTACTTC. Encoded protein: CASSIGQQGSYEQYF.

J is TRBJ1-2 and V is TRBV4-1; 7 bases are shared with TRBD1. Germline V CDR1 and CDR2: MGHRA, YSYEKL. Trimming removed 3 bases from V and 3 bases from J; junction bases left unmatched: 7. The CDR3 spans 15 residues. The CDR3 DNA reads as TGCGCCAGCAGCCAGAACACCGGGACAGACTATGGCTACACCTTC. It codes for CASSQNTGTDYGYTF.

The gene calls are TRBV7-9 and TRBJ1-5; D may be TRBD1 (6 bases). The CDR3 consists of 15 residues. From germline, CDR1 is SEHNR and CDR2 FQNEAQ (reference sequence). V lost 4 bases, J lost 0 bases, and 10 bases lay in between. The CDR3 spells CASSSGQISNQPQHF. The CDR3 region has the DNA TGTGCCAGCAGCTCCGGACAGATTAGCAATCAGCCCCAGCATTTT.

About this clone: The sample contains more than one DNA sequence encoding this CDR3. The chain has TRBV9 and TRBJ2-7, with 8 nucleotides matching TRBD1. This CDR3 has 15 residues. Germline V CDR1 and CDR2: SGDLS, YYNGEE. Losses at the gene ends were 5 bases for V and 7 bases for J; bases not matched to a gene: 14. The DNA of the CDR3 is TGTGCCAGCAGTGTTGGGACAGGACCTCCGGGGGAGCAGTACTTC. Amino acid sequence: CASSVGTGPPGEQYF.

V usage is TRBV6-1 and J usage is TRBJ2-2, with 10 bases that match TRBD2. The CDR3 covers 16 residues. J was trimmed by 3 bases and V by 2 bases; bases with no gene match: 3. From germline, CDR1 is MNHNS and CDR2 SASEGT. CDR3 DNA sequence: TGTGCCAGCAGTGAATTCCTAGCGGGGGACACCGGGGAGCTGTTTTTT. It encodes CASSEFLAGDTGELFF.

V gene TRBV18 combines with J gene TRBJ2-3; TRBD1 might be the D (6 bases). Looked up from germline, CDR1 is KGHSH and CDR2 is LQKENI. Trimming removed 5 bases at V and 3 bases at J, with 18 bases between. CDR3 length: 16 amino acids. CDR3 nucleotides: TGTGCCAGCTCAACGGGTGGACCGGACAGTACAGATACGCAGTATTTT. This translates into CASSTGGPDSTDTQYF.

CDR3 in amino acids: CASRETGGTGELFF. CDR3 in DNA: TGTGCCAGCAGGGAGACAGGGGGGACCGGGGAGCTGTTTTTT. The V and J genes are TRBV6-5 and TRBJ2-2, with 9 bases matching TRBD1. With 6 bases clipped from V and 5 bases from J, the junction kept 4 bases outside the gene matches. This CDR3 spans 14 amino acids. In germline, CDR1 is MNHEY, CDR2 SVGAGI.

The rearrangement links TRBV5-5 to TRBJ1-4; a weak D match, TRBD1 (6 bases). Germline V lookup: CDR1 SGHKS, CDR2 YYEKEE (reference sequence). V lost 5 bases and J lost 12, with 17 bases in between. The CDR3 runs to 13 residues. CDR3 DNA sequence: TGTGCCAGCAGACCACAGGGTCGGGAAGAACTGTTTTTT. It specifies CASRPQGREELFF.

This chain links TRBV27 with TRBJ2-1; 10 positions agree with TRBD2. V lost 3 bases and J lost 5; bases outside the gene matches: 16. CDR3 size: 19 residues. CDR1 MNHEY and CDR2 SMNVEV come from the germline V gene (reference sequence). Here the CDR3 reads CASSLSRPGGLAVNNEQFF. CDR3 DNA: TGTGCCAGCAGTTTGTCTCGACCGGGAGGACTAGCGGTTAACAATGAGCAGTTCTTC.

The CDR3 reads CASSSRLAGGPDEQFF. In DNA, the CDR3 is TGTGCCAGCAGTAGCAGACTAGCGGGAGGGCCCGATGAGCAGTTCTTC. The chain joins TRBV7-6 to TRBJ2-1; 14 bases fit TRBD2. Trimming at V came to 6 bases and at J to 8 bases, leaving 9 bases not matched to a gene. From germline, CDR1 is SGHVS and CDR2 FNYEAQ. The CDR3 is made up of 16 amino acids.

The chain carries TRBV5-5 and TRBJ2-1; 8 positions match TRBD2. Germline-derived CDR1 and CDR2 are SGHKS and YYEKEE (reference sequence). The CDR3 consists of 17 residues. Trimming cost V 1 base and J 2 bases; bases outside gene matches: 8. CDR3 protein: CASSLRFGGDPYNEQFF. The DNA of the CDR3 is TGTGCCAGCAGCTTGAGGTTCGGGGGGGACCCCTACAATGAGCAGTTCTTC. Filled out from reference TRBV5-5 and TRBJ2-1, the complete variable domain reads DAGVTQSPTHLIKTRGQQVTLRCSPISGHKSVSWYQQVLGQGPQFIFQYYEKEERGRGNFPDRFSARQFPNYSSELNVNALLLGDSALYLCASSLRFGGDPYNEQFFGPGTRLTVL.

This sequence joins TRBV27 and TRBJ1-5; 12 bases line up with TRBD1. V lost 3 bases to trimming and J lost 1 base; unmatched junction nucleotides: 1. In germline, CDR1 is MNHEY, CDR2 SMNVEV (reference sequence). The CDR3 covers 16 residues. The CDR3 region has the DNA TGTGCCAGCAGTTTCGGGACAGGGGGCAGCAATCAGCCCCAGCATTTT. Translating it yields CASSFGTGGSNQPQHF.

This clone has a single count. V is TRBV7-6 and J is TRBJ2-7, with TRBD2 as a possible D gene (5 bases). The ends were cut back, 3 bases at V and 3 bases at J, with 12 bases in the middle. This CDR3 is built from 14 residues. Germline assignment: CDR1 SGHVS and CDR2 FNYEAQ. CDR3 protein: CASSFRNGNYEQYF. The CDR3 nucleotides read TGTGCCAGCAGCTTCCGAAACGGGAACTACGAGCAGTACTTC. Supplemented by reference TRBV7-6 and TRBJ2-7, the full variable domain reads GAGVSQSPRYKVTKRGQDVALRCDPISGHVSLYWYRQALGQGPEFLTYFNYEAQQDKSGLPNDRFSAERPEGSISTLTIQRTEQRDSAMYRCASSFRNGNYEQYFGPGTRLTVT.

In DNA, the CDR3 is TGTGCCAGCAGCCTTACTCTGGATCAGCCCCAGCATTTT. Amino acids: CASSLTLDQPQHF. The chain couples TRBV27 to TRBJ1-5; D uncertain. The CDR3 is 13 amino acids. CDR1 MNHEY and CDR2 SMNVEV come from the germline V gene (reference sequence). V was cut by 6 bases and J by 5 bases, with 11 bases left in between.

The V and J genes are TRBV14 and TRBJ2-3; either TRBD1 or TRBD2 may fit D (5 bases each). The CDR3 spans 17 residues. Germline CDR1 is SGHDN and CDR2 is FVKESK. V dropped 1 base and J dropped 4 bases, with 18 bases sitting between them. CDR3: CASSQGSNWGRADTQYF. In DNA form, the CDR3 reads TGTGCCAGCAGCCAAGGATCCAATTGGGGACGTGCAGATACGCAGTATTTT.

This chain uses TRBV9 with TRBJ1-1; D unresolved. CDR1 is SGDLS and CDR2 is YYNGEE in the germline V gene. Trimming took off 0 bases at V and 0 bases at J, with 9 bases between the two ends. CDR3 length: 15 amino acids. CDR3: CASSVGRQMNTEAFF. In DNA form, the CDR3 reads TGTGCCAGCAGCGTAGGTAGGCAAATGAACACTGAAGCTTTCTTT.

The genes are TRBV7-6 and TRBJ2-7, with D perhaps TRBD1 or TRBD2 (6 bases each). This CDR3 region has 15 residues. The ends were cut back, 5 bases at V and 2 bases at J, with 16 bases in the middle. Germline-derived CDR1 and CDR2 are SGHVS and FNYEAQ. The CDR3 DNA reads TGTGCCAGCAGCCCAGGTGGGGGGCAGACCTACGAGCAGTACTTC. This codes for CASSPGGGQTYEQYF.

CDR3 residues: CASSHDRAINYGYTF. The CDR3 DNA follows: TGTGCCAGCAGTCACGACAGGGCCATCAACTATGGCTACACCTTC. The V gene is TRBV28, the J gene TRBJ1-2; 7 nucleotides match TRBD1. Germline assignment: CDR1 MDHEN and CDR2 SYDVKM. V shed 5 bases, J shed 2 bases, and the junction held 8 bases outside the gene matches. The CDR3 has 15 amino acids.

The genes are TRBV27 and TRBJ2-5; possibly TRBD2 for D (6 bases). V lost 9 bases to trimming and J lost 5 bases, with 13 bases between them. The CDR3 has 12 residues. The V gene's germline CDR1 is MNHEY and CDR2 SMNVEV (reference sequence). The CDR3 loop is CARGRIGETQYF. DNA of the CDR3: TGTGCCAGAGGGAGGATTGGGGAGACCCAGTACTTC.

In nucleotides, the CDR3 is TGTGCCAGCAGCGCTCTCCCGGGTAAGGGGAGCACAGATACGCAGTATTTT. Amino acid sequence: CASSALPGKGSTDTQYF. The gene calls are TRBV11-3 and TRBJ2-3, with a weak D call TRBD1 (5 bases). The CDR3 loop spans 17 amino acids. The germline gives CDR1 SGHNT, CDR2 YENEEA. V lost 5 bases and J lost 0, with 18 bases in between. Full variable domain (outside the CDR3, taken from reference TRBV11-3 and TRBJ2-3): EAGVVQSPRYKIIEKKQPVAFWCNPISGHNTLYWYLQNLGQGPELLIRYENEEAVDDSQLPKDRFSAERLKGVDSTLKIQPAELGDSAVYLCASSALPGKGSTDTQYFGPGTRLTVL.

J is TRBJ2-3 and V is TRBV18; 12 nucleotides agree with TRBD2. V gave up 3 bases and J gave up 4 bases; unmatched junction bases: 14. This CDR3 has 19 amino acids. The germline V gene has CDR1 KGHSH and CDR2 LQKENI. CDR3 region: CASSPRALAGGPGADTQYF. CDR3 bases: TGTGCCAGCTCACCCCGTGCTCTAGCGGGAGGGCCGGGGGCAGATACGCAGTATTTT.